These 10 T cell receptor beta chains were sequenced from one sample in a study of prognosis after radiotherapy for stage I lung cancer. Amplification of TCR beta CDR3 from genomic DNA used two-round multiplex PCR. Round one of PCR was performed, and it used primers specific to each TRBV and TRBJ gene. TCRdb re-derived calls from the multiplex PCR reads in MiXCR, one entry per CDR3 protein. The sample has 15,000 to 20,000 distinct CDR3 sequences; over 25% are singletons. The starting material was PBMCs, obtained before or after stereotactic body radiation therapy (not recorded which). The receptor set was obtained from a donor aged 50 or older with non-small cell lung cancer.

This clonotype occurred once. A far larger clone is a single base away, which makes a read error likely. The chain joins TRBV6-1 to TRBJ2-5, with D possibly being TRBD1 (5 bases). With the DNA end fitting TRBJ2-7 better, the J assignment may be wrong. The V gene's germline CDR1 is MNHNS and CDR2 SASEGT. The CDR3 is made up of 14 amino acids. The DNA of the CDR3 is TGTGTCAGCAGTTCAGGGAAGGGATCCTACGAGCAGTACTTC. Translating it yields CVSSSGKGSYEQYF.

In its sample, this clonotype was seen many times. The rearrangement links TRBV11-2 to TRBJ2-1; D not certain. The CDR3 has 14 amino acids. Trimming took off 6 bases at V and 1 base at J, with 10 bases between the two ends. Germline V CDR1 and CDR2: SGHAT, FQNNGV. The CDR3 loop is CASRTWGSYNEQFF. The CDR3 DNA sequence: TGTGCCAGCAGAACGTGGGGTTCCTACAATGAGCAGTTCTTC. Full variable domain (rest looked up from reference TRBV11-2 and TRBJ2-1): EAGVAQSPRYKIIEKRQSVAFWCNPISGHATLYWYQQILGQGPKLLIQFQNNGVVDDSQLPKDRFSAERLKGVDSTLKIQPAKLEDSAVYLCASRTWGSYNEQFFGPGTRLTVL.

This clonotype appeared many times. The chain uses TRBV5-1 and TRBJ1-4; 12 nucleotides match TRBD1. The CDR3 contains 19 residues. V shed 0 bases and J 8 bases; nucleotides not matched to a gene: 14. Germline loops: CDR1 SGHRS, CDR2 YFSETQ. The CDR3 spells CASSLENKGQGAYGEKLFF. In nucleotides, the CDR3 is TGCGCCAGCAGCTTGGAAAATAAGGGACAGGGGGCGTACGGCGAAAAACTGTTTTTT. Full variable domain (outside the CDR3, taken from reference TRBV5-1 and TRBJ1-4): KAGVTQTPRYLIKTRGQQVTLSCSPISGHRSVSWYQQTPGQGLQFLFEYFSETQRNKGNFPGRFSGRQFSNSRSEMNVSTLELGDSALYLCASSLENKGQGAYGEKLFFGSGTQLSVL.

This clonotype was counted many times. The chain joins TRBV28 to TRBJ2-5; either TRBD1 or TRBD2 may fit D (5 bases each). V lost 5 bases and J lost 6, with 16 bases in between. The CDR3 consists of 14 residues. The V gene's germline CDR1 is MDHEN and CDR2 SYDVKM. DNA of the CDR3: TGTGCCAGCAGTGAGACAGAGAGACTACAGACCCAGTACTTC. Translated: CASSETERLQTQYF.

This clonotype occurred once. This likely reflects a read error, since a far larger clone is one base away. CDR3 DNA: TGCAGTGCTAGCCCGGTCAGCGGGAGGGGGGTCGAGCAGTTCTTC. This gives the protein CSASPVSGRGVEQFF. The chain joins TRBV20-1 to TRBJ2-1; 10 bases line up with TRBD2. This CDR3 comprises 15 residues. The germline CDR1 and CDR2 sequences are DFQATT and SNEGSKA (reference sequence). After removal of 3 bases from V and 10 bases from J, the junction contained 12 bases not matched to a gene.

This clonotype was observed many times. V gene TRBV7-9 combines with J gene TRBJ2-7, with D possibly TRBD2 on 6 matching bases. V lost 1 base to trimming and J lost 2 bases, with 9 bases between them. CDR1 and CDR2 (germline): SEHNR, FQNEAQ (reference sequence). This CDR3 region has 14 residues. The CDR3 loop is CASSLEGGAYEQYF. In DNA, the CDR3 is TGTGCCAGCAGCTTAGAGGGCGGGGCCTACGAGCAGTACTTC.

This clonotype was counted ten times or more. V gene TRBV20-1 combines with J gene TRBJ1-4; 7 bases match TRBD1. The length of the CDR3 is 13 residues. CDR1 DFQATT and CDR2 SNEGSKA come from the germline V gene (reference sequence). V was clipped by 3 bases and J by 7 bases; unmatched bases: 5. In nucleotides, the CDR3 is TGCAGTGCTAGCCGAGGACAGGTTGAAAAACTGTTTTTT. This translates into CSASRGQVEKLFF.

This clonotype rates as medium-sized. The chain has TRBV27 and TRBJ2-1; TRBD2 agrees at 13 bases. The V gene's germline CDR1 is MNHEY and CDR2 SMNVEV (reference sequence). The CDR3 has 14 residues. V lost 8 bases, J lost 7 bases, and 5 bases stayed unmatched. CDR3 amino acids: CASSGLAGLNEQFF. CDR3 DNA sequence: TGTGCCAGCTCGGGACTAGCGGGATTGAATGAGCAGTTCTTC.

There are many counts of this clonotype. This chain links TRBV3-1 with TRBJ2-1; 7 bases are shared with TRBD2. CDR1 and CDR2 from the germline V gene are LGHDT and YNNKEL (reference sequence). Unmatched junction bases numbered 13, after V lost 1 base and J lost 4 bases. The CDR3 totals 18 residues. Here the CDR3 DNA reads TGTGCCAGCAGCCAAGTGGGTGGTGGGGGAGCGGGGTACAATGAGCAGTTCTTC. It specifies CASSQVGGGGAGYNEQFF.

This clonotype appeared many times. The gene calls are TRBV29-1 and TRBJ2-7, with 9 bases lining up with TRBD2. J was trimmed by 5 bases and V by 6 bases; bases with no gene match: 8. The CDR3 runs 13 residues. CDR1 is SQVTM and CDR2 is ANQGSEA in the germline V gene. This CDR3 is CSVTGLAGDEQYF. CDR3 DNA: TGCAGCGTCACGGGACTAGCAGGGGACGAGCAGTACTTC.